This entry lists 12 T cell receptor beta chains sequenced from one sample in a study of blood T cells in healthy people across ages. Primed by a sample-barcoded 5' primer and a J-beta primer mix, a second PCR proceeded for 7 to 11 cycles. One entry per CDR3 protein results from TCRdb running MiXCR on the 5' RACE reads. The table includes 1.5 million to 2 million distinct CDR3 sequences, roughly 49% detected once. Sequences were obtained from blood. These receptors originate from a woman in her thirties or forties in good health.

This clonotype is a singleton in its sample. The germline gene is not matched at one end of the junction; a read error may be the cause. V and J are TRBV10-3 and TRBJ1-2; 7 bases align to TRBD1. In germline, CDR1 is ENHRY, CDR2 SYGVKD. The CDR3 spans 11 residues. CDR3 sequence (DNA): TGTGCCATTCAGGGGGAGGATGGCTTCACCTTC. It codes for CAIQGEDGFTF.

The rearrangement joins TRBV13 to TRBJ2-7; no clear D. V gave up 5 bases and J gave up 2 bases, with 13 bases separating them. The CDR3 is 14 amino acids. Germline CDR1 and CDR2: PRHDT and FYEKMQ (reference sequence). The CDR3 reads CASSDGSKTYEQYF. CDR3 DNA sequence: TGTGCCAGCAGCGACGGATCCAAAACCTACGAGCAGTACTTC. Looking up the rest from reference TRBV13 and TRBJ2-7 gives the full variable domain: AAGVIQSPRHLIKEKRETATLKCYPIPRHDTVYWYQQGPGQDPQFLISFYEKMQSDKGSIPDRFSAQQFSDYHSELNMSSLELGDSALYFCASSDGSKTYEQYFGPGTRLTVT.

The chain employs TRBV9 and TRBJ1-4; D call uncertain. This CDR3 spans 15 amino acids. Trimming shortened V by 4 bases and J by 0 bases, and 10 bases separated the two germline ends. In germline, CDR1 is SGDLS, CDR2 YYNGEE. The CDR3 DNA reads as TGTGCCAGCAGCTCGCACGGAGCAACTAATGAAAAACTGTTTTTT. This gives the protein CASSSHGATNEKLFF.

This clonotype has just a few counts. The V call is TRBV20-1, the J call TRBJ2-7; no clear D. CDR1 is DFQATT and CDR2 is SNEGSKA in the germline V gene (reference sequence). CDR3 length: 12 amino acids. Trimming took off 3 bases at V and 2 bases at J, with 8 bases between the two ends. The CDR3 DNA follows: TGCAGTGCTAGCGCCTCGACCTACGAGCAGTACTTC. Translating gives CSASASTYEQYF.

In regard to this clonotype: The junction and the germline gene differ at one end; a read error may be behind it. The rearrangement joins TRBV5-1 to TRBJ1-2; maybe TRBD1 (6 bases). CDR1 and CDR2 (germline): SGHRS, YFSETQ. The CDR3 loop spans 13 amino acids. CDR3 loop: CASRGSTGRGCTF. CDR3 sequence (DNA): TGCGCCAGCAGGGGGTCGACAGGACGGGGCTGCACCTTC. The whole variable domain, remainder taken from reference TRBV5-1 and TRBJ1-2, is KAGVTQTPRYLIKTRGQQVTLSCSPISGHRSVSWYQQTPGQGLQFLFEYFSETQRNKGNFPGRFSGRQFSNSRSEMNVSTLELGDSALYLCASRGSTGRGCTFGSGTRLTVV.

This chain uses TRBV6-6 with TRBJ2-5; D possibly corresponds to TRBD1 (6 bases). CDR1 and CDR2 (germline): MNHNY, SVGAGI (reference sequence). This CDR3 has 12 residues. V lost 2 bases to trimming and J lost 9 bases, with 10 bases between them. The CDR3 DNA follows: TGTGCCAGCAGTTACCCTGACAGGTCCCAGTACTTC. Amino acids: CASSYPDRSQYF.

The CDR3 loop is CASAERGESTDTQYF. The CDR3 DNA follows: TGTGCCAGCGCCGAGCGGGGGGAGAGCACAGATACGCAGTATTTT. This chain joins TRBV13 and TRBJ2-3, with 9 bases fitting TRBD2. Germline-derived CDR1 and CDR2 are PRHDT and FYEKMQ (reference sequence). The CDR3 is 15 amino acids. V gave up 8 bases and J gave up 0 bases; unmatched junction bases: 6.

The genes are TRBV19 and TRBJ2-1; D may correspond to TRBD1 or TRBD2 (5 bases each). The ends were cut back, 3 bases at V and 5 bases at J, with 14 bases in the middle. The CDR3 has 15 residues. Germline CDR1 and CDR2: LNHDA and SQIVND (reference sequence). Here the CDR3 DNA reads TGTGCCAGTAGTATCGGTGGGGGTAGCCACAATGAGCAGTTCTTC. Its translation is CASSIGGGSHNEQFF.

V gene TRBV27 combines with J gene TRBJ1-5; the D is unclear. Per germline, CDR1 MNHEY and CDR2 SMNVEV (reference sequence). V was cut by 0 bases and J by 6 bases, with 12 bases left in between. The CDR3 is 15 residues long. The CDR3 region has the DNA TGTGCCAGCAGTTTATCGGACGGTCCGGCTCAGCCCCAGCATTTT. Its translation is CASSLSDGPAQPQHF.

The chain links TRBV20-1 to TRBJ2-5, with D perhaps matching TRBD1 (7 bases). The assigned J gene may be wrong: the sequence end matches TRBJ2-7 better. The CDR3 covers 15 residues. The germline gives CDR1 DFQATT, CDR2 SNEGSKA (reference sequence). Here the CDR3 reads CSARDPRGDPYEQYF. The CDR3 bases are TGCAGTGCTAGGGATCCCAGGGGGGACCCCTACGAGCAGTACTTC.

This chain links TRBV12-3 or TRBV12-4 with TRBJ2-1; 7 nucleotides align to TRBD2. CDR3 length: 16 residues. V was clipped by 2 bases and J by 4 bases; unmatched bases: 8. Here the CDR3 DNA reads TGTGCCAGCAGTTTACTGGGACTATCCCTTTACAATGAGCAGTTCTTC. Residues: CASSLLGLSLYNEQFF.

The sample holds a few counts of this clonotype. The chain is built from TRBV6-6 and TRBJ2-3, with 10 bases aligning to TRBD1. This CDR3 has 13 residues. Germline lookup yields CDR1 MNHNY and CDR2 SVGAGI (reference sequence). J lost 3 bases, V lost 10 bases, and 4 bases had no gene match. As DNA, the CDR3 is TGTGCCACGGTGGGACAGGGGACAGATACGCAGTATTTT. Residues: CATVGQGTDTQYF.